The clone carrying this TCR beta chain was seen repeatedly, ten times or more. TCRdb re-analysed the 5' RACE reads in MiXCR, keeping a single row per CDR3 protein. The table records 380,000 or so distinct CDR3 sequences, approximately 14% of them present only once. This specimen belongs to a study of T-cell memory formation after mild COVID-19. Study background: TCR clusters showed largely donor specificity.

V lost 2 bases and J lost 4, with 12 bases in between. The CDR3 contains 15 residues. Germline CDR1 is SGHTA and CDR2 is FQGTGA. Sequences were obtained from PBMCs or a T cell subset sorted from them (not recorded which). The clonotype originates from a man aged 18 to 30 who had mild COVID-19 (a few samples of this study predate the infection). Cell type and time point are not known. The chain combines TRBV7-3 with TRBJ2-1; D not certain. The CDR3 DNA is TGTGCCAGCAGCTTAGGCGGCCAAATATACAATGAGCAGTTCTTC. It is translated as CASSLGGQIYNEQFF.